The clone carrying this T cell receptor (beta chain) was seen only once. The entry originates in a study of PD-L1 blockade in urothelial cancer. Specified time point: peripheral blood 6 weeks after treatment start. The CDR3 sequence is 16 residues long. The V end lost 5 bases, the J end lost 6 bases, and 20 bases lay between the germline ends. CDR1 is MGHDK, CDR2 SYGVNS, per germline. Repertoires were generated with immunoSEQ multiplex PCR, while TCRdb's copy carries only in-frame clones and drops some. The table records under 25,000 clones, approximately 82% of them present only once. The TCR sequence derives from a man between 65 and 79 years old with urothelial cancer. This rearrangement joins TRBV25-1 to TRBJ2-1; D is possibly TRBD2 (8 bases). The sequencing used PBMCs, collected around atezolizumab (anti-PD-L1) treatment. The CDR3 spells CASSPRQGSGTNEQFF. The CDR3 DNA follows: TGTGCCAGCAGTCCCAGACAGGGTAGCGGGACCAATGAGCAGTTCTTC.